This TCR beta chain originates from a study of regulatory and conventional T cells in RAG deficiency. Generated by immunoSEQ multiplex PCR, the TCRdb table keeps only in-frame clones and is missing some. Of roughly 35,000 clones in the sample, about 89% were seen once. This clone was detected once. Its antigen is undetermined. The J segment lost 6 bases and the V segment lost 2 bases, leaving 11 bases of the junction unmatched. The germline V gene has CDR1 MNHEY and CDR2 SMNVEV (reference sequence). The CDR3 consists of 17 residues. General observations from the study: Omenn patients showed >75% Treg-Tconv overlap and shorter CDR3 lengths.

In addition, the sample was reused for a study of regulatory T cells. According to that study: Amplification used 52 TRBV primers and 13 TRBJ primers.

This TCR was recovered from a human donor in good health. This sequence joins TRBV27 and TRBJ1-2; 11 bases match TRBD1. The sample consisted of CD8+ T cells sorted from blood. Written as DNA, the CDR3 is TGTGCCAGCAGTTTAACGTATGGACAGGGGGCCTGGGATGGCTACACCTTC. Protein sequence: CASSLTYGQGAWDGYTF.